Following are 21 T cell receptor beta chains from one sample sequenced in a study of blood T cell repertoires in COVID-19. Sequencing was performed with immunoSEQ multiplex PCR; in TCRdb, only in-frame clones are kept and a portion is missing. Among roughly 170,000 clones listed, over 65% were seen once. What was sequenced was peripheral blood. The source is an elderly woman with acute or convalescent COVID-19.

The CDR3 coding sequence is TGTGCCAGCTCACCACCCTCGTCTGAGACCCAGTACTTC. It codes for CASSPPSSETQYF. The chain couples TRBV18 to TRBJ2-5; D gene unclear. This CDR3 contains 13 residues. Trimming left V 0 bases short and J 5 bases short, with 7 bases between. The germline V gene has CDR1 KGHSH and CDR2 LQKENI.

The rearrangement uses TRBV7-9 and TRBJ2-2; 8 positions agree with TRBD1. The V gene end was trimmed by 3 bases and the J gene end by 3 bases; junction bases not matched to a gene: 3. Per the germline V gene, CDR1 is SEHNR and CDR2 is FQNEAQ (reference sequence). This CDR3 contains 15 residues. In nucleotides, the CDR3 is TGTGCCAGCAGCTTTCAGGGGGCGGACACCGGGGAGCTGTTTTTT. Translation gives CASSFQGADTGELFF.

This clone showed up just a few times. The genes are TRBV29-1 and TRBJ2-3, with 7 positions matching TRBD2. J gave up 2 bases and V 0 bases, and 8 bases lay outside the gene matches. The germline V gene has CDR1 SQVTM and CDR2 ANQGSEA. The CDR3 length is 16 residues. CDR3 sequence reads: CSVEDRPSGVTDTQYF. The CDR3 region has the DNA TGCAGCGTTGAAGATCGTCCTAGCGGAGTCACAGATACGCAGTATTTT.

The J gene is TRBJ2-5, the V gene TRBV5-1; no clear D. CDR1 is SGHRS, CDR2 YFSETQ, per germline. V lost 2 bases and J lost 3, with 8 bases in between. This CDR3 spans 13 amino acids. The CDR3 loop is CASSFPQEETQYF. DNA of the CDR3: TGCGCCAGCAGCTTTCCCCAGGAAGAGACCCAGTACTTC.

V gene TRBV5-1 combines with J gene TRBJ1-6; D call uncertain. The CDR3 is made up of 14 amino acids. Germline-derived CDR1 and CDR2 are SGHRS and YFSETQ. Trimming cost V 2 bases and J 7 bases, with 10 bases left between them. The CDR3 reads CASSLTPPNSPLHF. DNA of the CDR3: TGCGCCAGCAGCTTAACTCCCCCGAATTCACCCCTCCACTTT.

This clone was counted once. The chain links TRBV6-6 to TRBJ2-7; the D gene is possibly TRBD2 (6 bases). The CDR3 length is 11 residues. Trimming shortened V by 11 bases and J by 5 bases, and 13 bases separated the two germline ends. Germline V gene data show CDR1 as MNHNY and CDR2 as SVGAGI (reference sequence). CDR3 sequence: CAGGYYDEQYF. As DNA, the CDR3 is TGTGCCGGAGGGTATTACGACGAGCAGTACTTC.

V and J are TRBV3-1 (or the pseudogene TRBV3-2) and TRBJ1-2; maybe TRBD1 (6 bases). CDR1 and CDR2 from the germline V gene are LGHDT and YNNKEL (reference sequence). The CDR3 extends over 14 amino acids. V lost 3 bases to trimming and J lost 2 bases, with 10 bases between them. The CDR3 coding sequence is TGTGCCAGCAGCCATCTAGACAGGAACTATGGCTACACCTTC. This codes for CASSHLDRNYGYTF.

This clone was recorded only once. The chain has TRBV19 and TRBJ2-7, with D possibly TRBD1 on 6 matching bases. Germline values: CDR1 LNHDA, CDR2 SQIVND (reference sequence). This CDR3 is built from 13 residues. V was shortened by 5 bases and J by 2 bases, with 10 bases between the two germline ends. CDR3 coding DNA: TGTGCCAGTAGTGAACAGGGAGCCTACGAGCAGTACTTC. This translates into CASSEQGAYEQYF.

CDR3 DNA: TGTGCCAGCAGCTTAGGGTCCGGGACTAGCGGTTACAATGAGCAGTTCTTC. It yields the protein CASSLGSGTSGYNEQFF. This chain connects TRBV7-6 to TRBJ2-1; 11 bases line up with TRBD2. This CDR3 has 17 amino acids. Germline V gene data show CDR1 as SGHVS and CDR2 as FNYEAQ. J lost 4 bases, V lost 1 base, and 6 bases had no gene match.

The chain has TRBV5-3 and TRBJ2-3; 7 bases align to TRBD1. TRBV5-3 is given ORF status, its function remaining uncertain. This CDR3 is 20 amino acids long. The ends lost 3 bases at V and 0 bases at J; junction bases unmatched: 19. The CDR3 bases are TGTGCCAGAAGCTCAAAGACAGGGACCCCTCAGCGGAACAGCACAGATACGCAGTATTTT. This encodes CARSSKTGTPQRNSTDTQYF.

This clone occurred a few times. This may come from a read error, since a much larger clone is one base off. This sequence joins TRBV11-3 and TRBJ2-1; D uncertain. The CDR3 is 12 amino acids. The germline V gene has CDR1 SGHNT and CDR2 YENEEA. V lost 3 bases to trimming and J lost 4 bases, with 4 bases between them. The CDR3 spells CASSFGYNEQFF. The CDR3 coding sequence is TGTGCCAGCAGCTTCGGGTACAATGAGCAGTTCTTC.

This clone showed up just once. The chain links TRBV3-1 (or the pseudogene TRBV3-2) to TRBJ2-5; D is ambiguous. Germline V lookup: CDR1 LGHDT, CDR2 YNNKEL (reference sequence). CDR3 length: 12 residues. V gave up 3 bases and J gave up 7 bases, with 9 bases separating them. The CDR3: CASSHSSGTQYF. In DNA form, the CDR3 reads TGTGCCAGCAGCCATTCTTCGGGGACCCAGTACTTC.

The J gene is TRBJ2-5, the V gene TRBV30; 10 positions agree with TRBD1. The CDR3 is 14 amino acids. Germline assignment: CDR1 GTSNPN and CDR2 SVGIG (reference sequence). With 1 base clipped from V and 5 bases from J, the junction kept 4 bases outside the gene matches. CDR3 loop: CAWSAGTGAETQYF. In DNA form, the CDR3 reads TGTGCCTGGAGTGCAGGGACAGGGGCCGAGACCCAGTACTTC.

The rearrangement joins TRBV2 to TRBJ1-2, with D possibly TRBD1 on 6 matching bases. This CDR3 spans 13 amino acids. From germline, CDR1 is SNHLY and CDR2 FYNNEI. The germline V and J ends were trimmed by 7 bases and 8 bases, with 17 bases remaining between them. DNA of the CDR3: TGTGCCAGCAACCCACAGGGTCTGATCGGCTACACCTTC. This translates into CASNPQGLIGYTF.

The chain links TRBV5-6 to TRBJ2-7; 11 bases fit TRBD1. CDR1 and CDR2 from the germline V gene are SGHDT and YYEEEE. J lost 6 bases, V lost 5 bases, and 10 bases had no gene match. The CDR3 loop spans 15 amino acids. The CDR3 DNA reads as TGTGCCAGCAGTGGTAGTGGGACAGGGGGATCCGAGCAGTACTTC. It yields the protein CASSGSGTGGSEQYF. The entire variable domain, with the rest obtained from reference TRBV5-6 and TRBJ2-7, is as follows: DAGVTQSPTHLIKTRGQQVTLRCSPKSGHDTVSWYQQALGQGPQFIFQYYEEEERQRGNFPDRFSGHQFPNYSSELNVNALLLGDSALYLCASSGSGTGGSEQYFGPGTRLTVT.

This clone was seen a few times. This rearrangement joins TRBV11-2 to TRBJ1-6; 8 positions match TRBD1. This CDR3 is built from 15 residues. With V trimmed by 2 bases and J by 7 bases, 4 bases remained unmatched. CDR1 and CDR2 from the germline V gene are SGHAT and FQNNGV. In nucleotides, the CDR3 is TGTGCCAGCAGCTTACAGACAGGGGCCAATTCACCCCTCCACTTT. Amino acid sequence: CASSLQTGANSPLHF.

This chain connects TRBV5-1 to TRBJ1-4; D ambiguous. The CDR3 is 15 residues long. Trimming shortened V by 5 bases and J by 0 bases, and 11 bases separated the two germline ends. Germline V CDR1 and CDR2: SGHRS, YFSETQ. This CDR3 reads CASSLQHATNEKLFF. For the CDR3, the DNA is TGCGCCAGCAGTTTACAGCACGCAACTAATGAAAAACTGTTTTTT.

This chain connects TRBV6-6 to TRBJ1-5, with D tentatively TRBD1 (6 bases). The germline gives CDR1 MNHNY, CDR2 SVGAGI (reference sequence). The CDR3 extends over 15 amino acids. V lost 7 bases and J 3 bases, leaving 16 bases between the germline ends. For the CDR3, the DNA is TGTGCCAGCACCTTTTACGGGGACAACAATCAGCCCCAGCATTTT. Its translation is CASTFYGDNNQPQHF.

V and J are TRBV6-5 and TRBJ1-2; 10 bases are shared with TRBD1. The CDR3 is 15 residues long. The trim removed 6 bases at V and 3 bases at J, leaving 7 bases unmatched. Looked up from germline, CDR1 is MNHEY and CDR2 is SVGAGI. The CDR3 DNA sequence: TGTGCCAGCAGAACGGGACAGGGGTATGACTATGGCTACACCTTC. The encoded protein is CASRTGQGYDYGYTF.

J is TRBJ1-1 and V is TRBV11-2; D perhaps matches TRBD1 (5 bases). The CDR3 is made up of 13 amino acids. CDR1 and CDR2 from the germline V gene are SGHAT and FQNNGV. The germline V and J ends were trimmed by 5 bases and 6 bases, with 13 bases remaining between them. The CDR3: CASSLGGWAEAFF. The CDR3 DNA reads as TGTGCCAGCAGCCTCGGGGGTTGGGCTGAAGCTTTCTTT.

The chain links TRBV19 to TRBJ2-7; 8 bases match TRBD1. J was trimmed by 1 base and V by 10 bases; bases with no gene match: 12. This CDR3 has 15 residues. Looked up from germline, CDR1 is LNHDA and CDR2 is SQIVND (reference sequence). The CDR3 bases are TGTGCCACCACCGGGACAGGAGACCTTTCCTACGAGCAGTACTTC. It specifies CATTGTGDLSYEQYF.